What follows are 17 T cell receptor beta chains derived from one specimen sequenced in a study of cytomegalovirus exposure and HLA in healthy donors. The PCR made use of 60 Vbeta and 13 Jbeta primers. The assay was immunoSEQ multiplex PCR, and TCRdb's table has in-frame clones only and misses some. The sample yields roughly 98,000 clones, 81% seen once. Sequences were obtained from PBMCs. Receptors originate from a man aged 35-49 years in good health and CMV-seronegative.

V usage is TRBV5-1 and J usage is TRBJ2-7; 7 bases align to TRBD2. V shed 4 bases, J shed 2 bases, and the junction held 9 bases outside the gene matches. The V gene's germline CDR1 is SGHRS and CDR2 YFSETQ. CDR3 length: 15 residues. The chain's CDR3 is CASSPAGLPPYEQYF. The DNA of the CDR3 is TGCGCCAGCAGCCCAGCGGGACTCCCTCCCTACGAGCAGTACTTC. Full variable domain (remainder filled in from reference TRBV5-1 and TRBJ2-7): KAGVTQTPRYLIKTRGQQVTLSCSPISGHRSVSWYQQTPGQGLQFLFEYFSETQRNKGNFPGRFSGRQFSNSRSEMNVSTLELGDSALYLCASSPAGLPPYEQYFGPGTRLTVT.

This sequence joins TRBV10-1 and TRBJ2-7; TRBD2 matches at 10 bases. Germline CDR1 reads WNHNN; CDR2 reads SYGVQD (reference sequence). This CDR3 has 15 amino acids. The CDR3 loop is CVNFLSGGVNYEQYF. Here the CDR3 DNA reads TGCGTCAATTTTCTAAGCGGGGGGGTAAACTACGAGCAGTACTTC.

This rearrangement joins TRBV5-4 to TRBJ2-2; 9 bases match TRBD2. V dropped 4 bases and J dropped 6; count of bases not matched to a gene: 16. The CDR3 runs 18 residues. Germline V gene sequence: CDR1 SGHNT, CDR2 YYREEE (reference sequence). The chain's CDR3 is CASSARGRGGDSPGELFF. CDR3 DNA sequence: TGTGCCAGCAGCGCTCGTGGGCGGGGGGGCGATTCCCCCGGGGAGCTGTTTTTT.

The chain uses TRBV11-2 and TRBJ1-1; 8 bases are shared with TRBD1. In germline, CDR1 is SGHAT, CDR2 FQNNGV. The ends lost 4 bases at V and 1 base at J; junction bases unmatched: 5. The CDR3 has 15 residues. The CDR3 bases are TGTGCCAGCAGCTCACCCGGGACAGGGAACACTGAAGCTTTCTTT. It codes for CASSSPGTGNTEAFF.

V gene TRBV5-1 combines with J gene TRBJ1-1; 7 nucleotides align to TRBD1. The germline V gene encodes CDR1 SGHRS and CDR2 YFSETQ. CDR3 size: 13 residues. Trimming cost V 4 bases and J 6 bases; bases outside gene matches: 6. This CDR3 reads CASSNDRAAEAFF. CDR3 sequence (DNA): TGCGCCAGCAGCAACGACAGGGCCGCTGAAGCTTTCTTT.

J is TRBJ2-2 and V is TRBV2; D gene ambiguous. The germline V and J ends were trimmed by 4 bases and 4 bases, with 7 bases remaining between them. The CDR3 runs to 13 residues. Germline assignment: CDR1 SNHLY and CDR2 FYNNEI. CDR3 residues: CASSVPFTGELFF. DNA for the CDR3: TGTGCCAGCAGTGTCCCATTCACCGGGGAGCTGTTTTTT.

The rearrangement joins TRBV19 to TRBJ2-2, with TRBD1 matching 7 bases. CDR3 size: 16 residues. Germline loops: CDR1 LNHDA, CDR2 SQIVND (reference sequence). Trimming took 3 bases from V and 8 from J; bases not matched to a gene: 12. This CDR3 is CASSIGNLQGTGELFF. The CDR3 region has the DNA TGTGCCAGTAGTATCGGGAACTTACAGGGGACGGGGGAGCTGTTTTTT. Together with reference TRBV19 and TRBJ2-2, the CDR3 gives the full variable domain: DGGITQSPKYLFRKEGQNVTLSCEQNLNHDAMYWYRQDPGQGLRLIYYSQIVNDFQKGDIAEGYSVSREKKESFPLTVTSAQKNPTAFYLCASSIGNLQGTGELFFGEGSRLTVL.

The V call is TRBV18, the J call TRBJ2-7; no definite D call. Germline V gene lookup returns CDR1 KGHSH and CDR2 LQKENI. The length of the CDR3 is 18 residues. The V gene lost 3 bases and the J gene lost 0 bases, with 21 bases spanning the gap. In nucleotides, the CDR3 is TGTGCCAGCTCACCTAAAATCCCCTCAGGTACGAGCTCCTACGAGCAGTACTTC. The encoded protein is CASSPKIPSGTSSYEQYF.

The V gene is TRBV29-1, the J gene TRBJ1-2, with D perhaps matching TRBD1 (5 bases). This CDR3 comprises 12 residues. Germline CDR1 reads SQVTM; CDR2 reads ANQGSEA. The V end lost 1 base, the J end lost 5 bases, and 8 bases lay between the germline ends. CDR3 region: CSVEVSGYGYTF. The CDR3 bases are TGCAGCGTTGAAGTTTCAGGGTATGGCTACACCTTC.

The chain combines TRBV19 with TRBJ2-7, with a weak D call TRBD2 (5 bases). The germline V gene has CDR1 LNHDA and CDR2 SQIVND (reference sequence). This CDR3 has 14 amino acids. Trimming took 9 bases from V and 0 from J, leaving 15 bases between them. CDR3 sequence reads: CASKTTKSSYEQYF. The CDR3 nucleotides read TGTGCCAGCAAGACTACCAAAAGCTCCTACGAGCAGTACTTC.

The table lists this clone with a few counts. This sequence joins TRBV29-1 and TRBJ2-7; the match to TRBD1 covers 9 bases. Trimming cost V 2 bases and J 5 bases; bases outside gene matches: 10. Per the germline V gene, CDR1 is SQVTM and CDR2 is ANQGSEA. This CDR3 comprises 15 residues. The DNA for the CDR3 is TGCAGCGTTGAAACGGATGGACAGGGGAGGAACGAGCAGTACTTC. Translation: CSVETDGQGRNEQYF.

The J gene is TRBJ2-7, the V gene TRBV29-1, with D maybe TRBD2 (7 bases). The CDR3 sequence is 16 residues long. Germline CDR1 reads SQVTM; CDR2 reads ANQGSEA. V lost 1 base to trimming and J lost 1 base, with 17 bases between them. The CDR3 loop reads CSVEGPPEGGSYEQYF. In DNA form, the CDR3 reads TGCAGCGTTGAAGGACCGCCCGAGGGGGGGTCCTACGAGCAGTACTTC.

The V and J genes are TRBV5-6 and TRBJ2-7; the match to TRBD2 covers 13 bases. Trimming took 0 bases from V and 2 from J; bases not matched to a gene: 2. The CDR3 covers 16 residues. CDR1 SGHDT and CDR2 YYEEEE come from the germline V gene. As DNA, the CDR3 is TGTGCCAGCAGCTTGGGGACTAGCGGGGGTACCTACGAGCAGTACTTC. This sequence encodes CASSLGTSGGTYEQYF.

The rearrangement joins TRBV18 to TRBJ2-5; TRBD2 matches at 8 bases. The junction had 3 bases not matched to a gene; V was cut back by 1 base and J by 2 bases. Germline CDR1 reads KGHSH; CDR2 reads LQKENI. CDR3 length: 15 amino acids. The CDR3 nucleotides read TGTGCCAGCTCACCACTGAGCGGGGGACAAGAGACCCAGTACTTC. Translation gives CASSPLSGGQETQYF. The variable domain in full, with the rest retrieved from reference TRBV18 and TRBJ2-5, is NAGVMQNPRHLVRRRGQEARLRCSPMKGHSHVYWYRQLPEEGLKFMVYLQKENIIDESGMPKERFSAEFPKEGPSILRIQQVVRGDSAAYFCASSPLSGGQETQYFGPGTRLLVL.

The rearrangement uses TRBV30 and TRBJ1-6, with 11 positions matching TRBD1. Trimming cost V 4 bases and J 9 bases; bases outside gene matches: 8. The CDR3 consists of 15 residues. Germline V CDR1 and CDR2: GTSNPN, SVGIG (reference sequence). CDR3 loop: CAWTGTGGTGSPLHF. CDR3 DNA: TGTGCCTGGACTGGGACAGGGGGGACGGGTTCACCCCTCCACTTT.

The chain links TRBV7-9 to TRBJ2-1, with 9 bases aligning to TRBD1. The CDR3 contains 16 residues. V shed 4 bases, J shed 4 bases, and the junction held 8 bases outside the gene matches. Germline lookup yields CDR1 SEHNR and CDR2 FQNEAQ (reference sequence). CDR3 coding DNA: TGTGCCAGCAGCTCCCCGACCGGGACAGGGTACAATGAGCAGTTCTTC. It encodes CASSSPTGTGYNEQFF. The entire variable domain, with the rest obtained from reference TRBV7-9 and TRBJ2-1, is as follows: DTGVSQNPRHKITKRGQNVTFRCDPISEHNRLYWYRQTLGQGPEFLTYFQNEAQLEKSRLLSDRFSAERPKGSFSTLEIQRTEQGDSAMYLCASSSPTGTGYNEQFFGPGTRLTVL.

The chain is built from TRBV2 and TRBJ2-5; weak D call: TRBD2 (6 bases). V shed 4 bases and J shed 2 bases, with 11 bases lying between them. This CDR3 is 14 amino acids long. Germline V CDR1 and CDR2: SNHLY, FYNNEI. This CDR3 reads CASSAVRGQETQYF. The CDR3 DNA reads TGTGCCAGCAGTGCCGTGCGGGGACAAGAGACCCAGTACTTC.